Listed below are T cell receptor beta chains from one sample, sequenced in a study of blood T cell repertoires in COVID-19. TCRdb's copy holds only in-frame clones and misses some; the assay was immunoSEQ multiplex PCR. The sample has around 100,000 clones; around 85% are singletons. Sequencing used peripheral blood. The receptors were gathered from a woman aged 60 to 75 with acute or convalescent COVID-19. Both conserved end residues are part of each CDR3. D genes are given only for firm matches. Part of the rows lack a size; the others show once, few, many or a class for expanded clones.

once,TRBD1,TRBV4-3,TRBJ1-1,TGCGCCAGCAGCCCCGGGACAGGGAACACTGAAGCTTTCTTT,CASSPGTGNTEAFF
-,-,TRBV18,TRBJ1-2,TGTGCCAGCTCACCCGACAGGAACTATGGCTACACCTTC,CASSPDRNYGYTF
-,TRBD1,TRBV6-6,TRBJ1-3,TGTGCCAGCAGTTATACAGGGGGCTCTGGAAACACCATATATTTT,CASSYTGGSGNTIYF
-,TRBD1,TRBV2,TRBJ1-2,TGTGCCAGCAGGGCCACGTACAGGGGGGCCGGCTACACCTTC,CASRATYRGAGYTF
-,-,TRBV3-1/TRBV3-2,TRBJ1-5,TGTGCCAGCAGCCCCTCGGGACATAGCAATCAGCCCCAGCATTTT,CASSPSGHSNQPQHF
-,TRBD1,TRBV5-1,TRBJ1-1,TGCGCCAGCAGCTTTCAGGGGGCTATCACTGAAGCTTTCTTT,CASSFQGAITEAFF
-,TRBD1,TRBV6-2/TRBV6-3,TRBJ1-2,TGTGCCAGCAGCCTGACAGGGGAAACCTATGGCTACACCTTC,CASSLTGETYGYTF
-,-,TRBV5-4,TRBJ1-2,TGTGCCAGCAGCTTGGCTGGCAGGGGAGCTAACTATGGCTACACCTTC,CASSLAGRGANYGYTF
-,-,TRBV3-1/TRBV3-2,TRBJ2-5,TGTGCCAGCAGCCACCCCTCCGGGGGCCAAGAGACCCAGTACTTC,CASSHPSGGQETQYF
-,TRBD1,TRBV28,TRBJ2-5,TGTGCCAGCAGTTACTTGGACAGGGGATCCCAAGAGACCCAGTACTTC,CASSYLDRGSQETQYF
-,-,TRBV7-9,TRBJ1-2,TGTGCCAGCAGCCCGGACAACAACTATGGCTACACCTTC,CASSPDNNYGYTF
-,TRBD1,TRBV29-1,TRBJ1-4,TGCAGCGTTACAGGGGGCGCGACTAATGAAAAACTGTTTTTT,CSVTGGATNEKLFF
few,TRBD1,TRBV30,TRBJ1-1,TGTGCCTGGAGTCCTCGGACAGGGGAAAAAAACACTGAAGCTTTCTTT,CAWSPRTGEKNTEAFF
-,TRBD1,TRBV30,TRBJ1-1,TGTGCCTGGAATACAGGGGAGACTGAAGCTTTCTTT,CAWNTGETEAFF
-,TRBD1,TRBV5-5,TRBJ2-7,TGTGCCAGCAGCTTCGACAGGGGCGCCTACGAGCAGTACTTC,CASSFDRGAYEQYF
-,-,TRBV7-6,TRBJ2-1,TGTGCCAGCAGCGTGGTAGCTGGAGGCTCCTACAATGAGCAGTTCTTC,CASSVVAGGSYNEQFF
-,TRBD1,TRBV24-1,TRBJ1-3,TGTGCCACCCCTGTCGGGACAGGAGGAAACACCATATATTTT,CATPVGTGGNTIYF
-,-,TRBV18,TRBJ1-5,TGTGCCAGCTCACCAAACGTACAGGGTCAGCCCCAGCATTTT,CASSPNVQGQPQHF
-,TRBD1,TRBV7-9,TRBJ2-5,TGTGCCAGCAGCACGGGACAGACACTTCAAGAGACCCAGTACTTC,CASSTGQTLQETQYF
-,TRBD1,TRBV2,TRBJ2-7,TGTGCCAGCAGTCGGGACAGCTCCTACGAGCAGTACTTC,CASSRDSSYEQYF
-,-,TRBV19,TRBJ1-3,TGTGCCAGTAGATTACCAACTTCAGCCCGGGGGTCACGAGGAAACACCATATATTTT,CASRLPTSARGSRGNTIYF
-,-,TRBV6-1,TRBJ1-5,TGTGCCAGCAGTGAACTACAGCTTATGAATCAGCCCCAGCATTTT,CASSELQLMNQPQHF
-,-,TRBV5-6,TRBJ1-5,TGTGCCAGCAGCTTTCGGGGTGTAAGCAATCAGCCCCAGCATTTT,CASSFRGVSNQPQHF
-,-,TRBV28,TRBJ1-6,TGTGCCAGCAGTTCTATATCCCCTCTAACAGGGATTGTTAATTCACCCCTCCACTTT,CASSSISPLTGIVNSPLHF
-,-,TRBV15,TRBJ2-1,TGTGCCACCAGCAGAGATGTGCGGGGAAACAATGAGCAGTTCTTC,CATSRDVRGNNEQFF
-,TRBD2,TRBV7-6,TRBJ2-3,TGTGCCAGCAGCCGACTTAGCGGGGGACAGTCAACAGATACGCAGTATTTT,CASSRLSGGQSTDTQYF
-,-,TRBV6-5,TRBJ2-5,TGTGCCAGCAGGCGCCTGGGGGGGCCGCGAGAGACCCAGTACTTC,CASRRLGGPRETQYF
-,-,TRBV5-1,TRBJ2-5,TGCGCCAGCAGCTTGGAGGGCGGGGAGGCGGAGACCCAGTACTTC,CASSLEGGEAETQYF
many,-,TRBV30,TRBJ1-3,TGTGCCTGGAGTCGTGACAGGTACACTGGAAACACCATATATTTT,CAWSRDRYTGNTIYF
-,TRBD1,TRBV4-2,TRBJ2-1,TGTGCCAGCAGCCAAGGAGAGACAGGGCCTTACAATGAGCAGTTCTTC,CASSQGETGPYNEQFF
-,-,TRBV30,TRBJ1-1,TGTGCCTGGGCGAGGCCGAACACTGAAGCTTTCTTT,CAWARPNTEAFF
-,TRBD1,TRBV6-6,TRBJ1-2,TGTGCCAGCAAACAGGGGGAGGACTATGGCTACACCTTC,CASKQGEDYGYTF
-,-,TRBV6-2/TRBV6-3,TRBJ2-4,TGTGCCAGCAGTTACGGAGGAGCCCTTCGGGGCATTCAGTACTTC,CASSYGGALRGIQYF
-,TRBD1,TRBV5-1,TRBJ2-3,TGCGCCAGCAGCCAACAGGCGGGCAGGGGGCTGAATACGCAGTATTTT,CASSQQAGRGLNTQYF
-,TRBD2,TRBV6-1,TRBJ2-3,TGTGCCAGCAGTGAAAGGGCTAGCGGGGGGAAGAGAGATACGCAGTATTTT,CASSERASGGKRDTQYF
-,-,TRBV7-3,TRBJ2-3,TGTGCCAGCAGTGGGGGGACTAGCACAGATACGCAGTATTTT,CASSGGTSTDTQYF
-,TRBD1,TRBV7-9,TRBJ2-5,TGTGCCAGCAGCATTTACAGGGGCGCGGAGACCCAGTACTTC,CASSIYRGAETQYF